The 19 T cell receptor beta chains listed next were all sequenced from one sample in a study of blood T cell repertoires in COVID-19. Libraries were prepared by immunoSEQ multiplex PCR; TCRdb keeps only in-frame clonotypes and omits some of them. The data show about 130,000 clones, 84% seen once. The specimen sequenced was peripheral blood. These receptors were obtained from a young woman who had recovered from COVID-19.

This chain joins TRBV9 and TRBJ1-2; D not resolved. V dropped 0 bases and J dropped 0 bases, with 3 bases sitting between them. Germline lookup yields CDR1 SGDLS and CDR2 YYNGEE. The CDR3 is made up of 13 amino acids. The chain's CDR3 is CASSVDTNYGYTF. In nucleotides, the CDR3 is TGTGCCAGCAGCGTAGACACTAACTATGGCTACACCTTC.

This clone came up once. The chain couples TRBV18 to TRBJ1-6, with 7 bases aligning to TRBD1. V was clipped by 3 bases and J by 5 bases; unmatched bases: 4. Per germline, CDR1 KGHSH and CDR2 LQKENI. This CDR3 comprises 15 residues. The CDR3 is CASSPFTGDNSPLHF. The CDR3 coding sequence is TGTGCCAGCTCACCTTTTACAGGGGATAATTCACCCCTCCACTTT.

This rearrangement joins TRBV7-2 to TRBJ2-1; D may be TRBD2 (6 bases). The CDR3 covers 15 residues. The germline V gene encodes CDR1 SGHTA and CDR2 FQGNSA. V was pared by 5 bases and J by 5 bases, with 16 bases between. The CDR3 DNA reads TGTGCCAGCAGCAGACATTTGACGGGAGACAATGAGCAGTTCTTC. It encodes CASSRHLTGDNEQFF.

The J gene is TRBJ2-1, the V gene TRBV11-3; 12 bases align to TRBD2. Trimming cost V 4 bases and J 9 bases; bases outside gene matches: 7. The CDR3 extends over 15 amino acids. CDR1 is SGHNT and CDR2 is YENEEA in the germline V gene. The CDR3 region is CASSSSSGGAGEQFF. The CDR3 DNA follows: TGTGCCAGCAGCTCTTCTAGCGGGGGGGCCGGTGAGCAGTTCTTC.

This chain's CDR3 is CASSFKGGLNEQYF. The CDR3 nucleotides read TGTGCCAGCAGTTTTAAGGGGGGGCTAAACGAGCAGTACTTC. The chain links TRBV27 to TRBJ2-7; a weak D match, TRBD2 (7 bases). V lost 3 bases and J 5 bases, leaving 14 bases between the germline ends. Germline V gives CDR1 MNHEY, CDR2 SMNVEV (reference sequence). This CDR3 has 14 residues.

This clone came up a few times. The J gene is TRBJ1-1, the V gene TRBV5-1, with D possibly TRBD1 on 6 matching bases. In germline, CDR1 is SGHRS, CDR2 YFSETQ. The CDR3 runs 14 residues. V lost 4 bases, J lost 1 base, and 11 bases lay in between. The CDR3 region has the DNA TGCGCCAGCAGCCCGGACAGCAGGAACACTGAAGCTTTCTTT. Protein: CASSPDSRNTEAFF.

The genes are TRBV5-5 and TRBJ1-5; D is ambiguous. CDR1 and CDR2 (germline): SGHKS, YYEKEE (reference sequence). This CDR3 region has 14 residues. The V end lost 2 bases, the J end lost 0 bases, and 6 bases lay between the germline ends. CDR3 loop: CASSLGGSNQPQHF. For the CDR3, the DNA is TGTGCCAGCAGCTTAGGAGGTAGCAATCAGCCCCAGCATTTT.

The chain uses TRBV3-1 (or the pseudogene TRBV3-2) and TRBJ2-1; 7 nucleotides line up with TRBD2. The CDR3 has 16 amino acids. Germline V gene sequence: CDR1 LGHDT, CDR2 YNNKEL (reference sequence). Germline trimming cut 3 bases from V and 6 bases from J; bases unmatched to any gene: 11. In nucleotides, the CDR3 is TGTGCCAGCAGCCATGGCGGGAGCCGCACACGCAATGAGCAGTTCTTC. It is translated as CASSHGGSRTRNEQFF.

The CDR3: CASSSIQGVQNQPQHF. Written as DNA, the CDR3 is TGTGCCAGCAGCTCCATACAGGGGGTGCAAAATCAGCCCCAGCATTTT. The genes are TRBV7-2 and TRBJ1-5, with 8 bases that match TRBD1. Per the germline V gene, CDR1 is SGHTA and CDR2 is FQGNSA. The V gene end was trimmed by 4 bases and the J gene end by 4 bases; junction bases not matched to a gene: 9. The CDR3 loop spans 16 amino acids.

This clone appeared a single time. The chain couples TRBV24-1 to TRBJ2-2, with 9 bases aligning to TRBD1. J gave up 2 bases and V 4 bases, and 4 bases lay outside the gene matches. The germline V gene has CDR1 KGHDR and CDR2 SFDVKD. The CDR3 contains 16 residues. CDR3 bases: TGTGCCACCAGTGACCCGGGACAGGGTAACACCGGGGAGCTGTTTTTT. Protein product: CATSDPGQGNTGELFF.

This CDR3 is CASSLDGRARDEQFF. In DNA, the CDR3 is TGTGCCAGCAGCTTAGACGGGAGGGCCAGGGATGAGCAGTTCTTC. V usage is TRBV11-3 and J usage is TRBJ2-1; 8 positions match TRBD2. CDR1 and CDR2 (germline): SGHNT, YENEEA. The CDR3 is made up of 15 amino acids. V lost 0 bases to trimming and J lost 8 bases; unmatched junction nucleotides: 6.

The chain recombines TRBV7-9 with TRBJ2-7; 7 bases fit TRBD2. The CDR3 contains 14 residues. Germline V gene sequence: CDR1 SEHNR, CDR2 FQNEAQ (reference sequence). Germline trimming cut 2 bases from V and 7 bases from J; bases unmatched to any gene: 8. CDR3 sequence (DNA): TGTGCCAGCAGCTTAATCTTAGCTAGCGGAGAGCAGTACTTC. Its protein product is CASSLILASGEQYF.

Only a few counts were recorded for this clone. The gene calls are TRBV2 and TRBJ1-1; D is perhaps TRBD1 (6 bases). Trimming stripped 3 bases from V and 1 base from J, with 9 bases between. Germline V CDR1 and CDR2: SNHLY, FYNNEI. This CDR3 is built from 14 residues. CDR3 protein: CASSDQGTNTEAFF. DNA for the CDR3: TGTGCCAGCAGTGATCAGGGGACGAACACTGAAGCTTTCTTT.

The V call is TRBV11-3, the J call TRBJ1-6, with 8 positions matching TRBD1. The CDR3 is 14 amino acids. Germline V CDR1 and CDR2: SGHNT, YENEEA. V shed 5 bases, J shed 7 bases, and the junction held 4 bases outside the gene matches. Written as DNA, the CDR3 is TGTGCCAGCAGCCGGGGACAGGCGAATTCACCCCTCCACTTT. This translates into CASSRGQANSPLHF.

The table lists this clone with a few counts. The chain carries TRBV11-3 and TRBJ2-5; 10 bases match TRBD1. V was clipped by 5 bases and J by 3 bases; unmatched bases: 6. The CDR3 has 15 amino acids. Germline lookup yields CDR1 SGHNT and CDR2 YENEEA. CDR3 amino acids: CASSTRDRGKETQYF. In DNA, the CDR3 is TGTGCCAGCAGCACCCGGGACAGGGGAAAAGAGACCCAGTACTTC.

The V and J genes are TRBV24-1 and TRBJ2-7; TRBD2 agrees at 7 bases. The V gene end was trimmed by 0 bases and the J gene end by 4 bases; junction bases not matched to a gene: 11. CDR3 length equals 17 residues. Germline V gene data show CDR1 as KGHDR and CDR2 as SFDVKD. This CDR3 is CATSDLATAGDIYEQYF. DNA for the CDR3: TGTGCCACCAGTGATTTGGCCACGGCGGGAGATATATACGAGCAGTACTTC.

In its sample, this clone was seen once. The chain is built from TRBV3-1 (or the pseudogene TRBV3-2) and TRBJ2-3; no clear D. V was clipped by 2 bases and J by 5 bases, with 14 bases between them. Per the germline V gene, CDR1 is LGHDT and CDR2 is YNNKEL (reference sequence). CDR3 length: 15 residues. The CDR3 reads CASSQSPPPGDTQYF. The DNA of the CDR3 is TGTGCCAGCAGCCAAAGTCCACCACCGGGAGATACGCAGTATTTT.

This rearrangement joins TRBV28 to TRBJ1-5; D may be TRBD1 (6 bases). The germline V and J ends were trimmed by 2 bases and 4 bases, with 12 bases remaining between them. Germline CDR1 MDHEN, CDR2 SYDVKM. CDR3 length: 15 residues. CDR3 protein: CASSLAAGANQPQHF. CDR3 DNA sequence: TGTGCCAGCAGTTTAGCCGCGGGGGCGAATCAGCCCCAGCATTTT. Full variable domain (rest looked up from reference TRBV28 and TRBJ1-5): DVKVTQSSRYLVKRTGEKVFLECVQDMDHENMFWYRQDPGLGLRLIYFSYDVKMKEKGDIPEGYSVSREKKERFSLILESASTNQTSMYLCASSLAAGANQPQHFGDGTRLSIL.

This clone came up once. The V gene is TRBV5-1, the J gene TRBJ1-5, with a possible D match to TRBD1 (6 bases). CDR3 length: 15 residues. Trimming cost V 4 bases and J 1 base, with 12 bases left between them. The germline V gene encodes CDR1 SGHRS and CDR2 YFSETQ. The CDR3 spells CASSLDSPSNQPQHF. As DNA, the CDR3 is TGCGCCAGCAGCCTGGACAGTCCGAGCAATCAGCCCCAGCATTTT.